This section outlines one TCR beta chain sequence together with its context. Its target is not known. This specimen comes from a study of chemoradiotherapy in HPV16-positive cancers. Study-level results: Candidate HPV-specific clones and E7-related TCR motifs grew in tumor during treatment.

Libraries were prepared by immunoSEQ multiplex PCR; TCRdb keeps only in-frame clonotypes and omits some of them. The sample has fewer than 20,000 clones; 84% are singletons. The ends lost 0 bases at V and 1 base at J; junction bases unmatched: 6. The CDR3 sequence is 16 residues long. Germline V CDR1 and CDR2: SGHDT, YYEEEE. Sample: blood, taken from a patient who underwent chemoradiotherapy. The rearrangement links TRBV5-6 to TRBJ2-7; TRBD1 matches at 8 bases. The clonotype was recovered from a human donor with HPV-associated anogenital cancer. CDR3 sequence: CASSLAWTGHSYEQYF. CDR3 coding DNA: TGTGCCAGCAGCTTGGCCTGGACAGGGCATTCCTACGAGCAGTACTTC.